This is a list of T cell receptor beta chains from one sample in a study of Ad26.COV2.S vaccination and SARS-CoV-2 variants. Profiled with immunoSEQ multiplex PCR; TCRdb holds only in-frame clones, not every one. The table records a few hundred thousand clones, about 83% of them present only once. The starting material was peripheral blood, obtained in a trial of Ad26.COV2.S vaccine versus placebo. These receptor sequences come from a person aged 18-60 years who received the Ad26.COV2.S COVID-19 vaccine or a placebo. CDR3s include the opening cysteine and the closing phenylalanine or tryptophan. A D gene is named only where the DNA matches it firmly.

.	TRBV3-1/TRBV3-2	CAGRPPRGNEKLFF
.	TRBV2	CASSRESNYGYTF
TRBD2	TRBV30	CAWSVGGSPSREQYF
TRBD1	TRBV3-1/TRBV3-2	CASSPDRESEAFF
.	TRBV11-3	CASSARDTMNTEAFF
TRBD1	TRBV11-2	CASSSQGAGANVLTF
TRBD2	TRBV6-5	CASRRLAFDSEQFF
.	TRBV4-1	CASSQVRRNTEAFF
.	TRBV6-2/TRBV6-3	CASSYHQPTYEQYF
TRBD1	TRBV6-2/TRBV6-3	CASSWETGNQPQHF
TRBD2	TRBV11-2	CASSLHHASGAEETQYF
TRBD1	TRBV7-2	CASSLAGGRRPQHF
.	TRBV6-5	CASSYGSGNQPQHF
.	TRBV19	CASSTQGAAYGYTF
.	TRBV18	CASSPNRASRDEQYF
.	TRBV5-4	CASSVIGTSQETQYF
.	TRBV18	CASSGTDGDHQPQHF
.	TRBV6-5	CASSTGSYQPQHF
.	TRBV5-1	CASSLDPIYEQYF
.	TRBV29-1	CSVAQGPYGYTF
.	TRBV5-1	CASRAGTTAYEQYF
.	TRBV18	CASSPEGPAYEKLFF
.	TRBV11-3	CASTSQPQHF
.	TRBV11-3	CASSSRGNEQYF
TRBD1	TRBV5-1	CASSGQTGADEKLFF
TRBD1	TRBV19	CASSAGQALNQPQHF
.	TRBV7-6	CASSRTQFTGELFF
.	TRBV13	CASSPPDRGRNEKLFF
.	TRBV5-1	CASSLTPWTDTQYF
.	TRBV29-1	CSVEIVGVGYGYTF
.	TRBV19	CASSIAPWEGLVLIEKLFF
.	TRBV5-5	CASSFTELSTDTQYF
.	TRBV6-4	CAGLAADTQYF
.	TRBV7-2	CASSAQRVNAFF
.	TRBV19	CASSIDGGMNIQYF
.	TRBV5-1	CASSLGGIDTEAFF
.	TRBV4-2	CASSHLEGPEQYF
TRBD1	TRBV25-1	CASSELKGETGGWDTQYF
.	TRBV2	CASSEPDGTDTQYF
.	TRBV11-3	CASSPGPGRTNEKLFF
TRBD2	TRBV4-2	CASSQVAGAYNEQFF
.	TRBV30	CAWSFGGELFF
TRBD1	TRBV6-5	CASSYTGTGRVGYTF
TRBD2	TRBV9	CASSFRTSGGYNEQFF
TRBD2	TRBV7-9	CASSLGPAGYNEQFF
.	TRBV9	CASSLRGDLGTDTQYF
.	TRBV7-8	CASSLGLTEAFF
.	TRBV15	CATRVTSPDTQYF
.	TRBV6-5	CASVDHTEAFF
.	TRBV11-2	CASAGGIYNSPLHF
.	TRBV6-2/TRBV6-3	CASSPKGAPTEKLFF
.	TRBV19	CASSIGRNTEAFF
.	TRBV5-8	CASSWDGPPLKLFF
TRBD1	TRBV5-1	CASSFPGQGAHEQYF
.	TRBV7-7	CASSPAGAPNGSQYF